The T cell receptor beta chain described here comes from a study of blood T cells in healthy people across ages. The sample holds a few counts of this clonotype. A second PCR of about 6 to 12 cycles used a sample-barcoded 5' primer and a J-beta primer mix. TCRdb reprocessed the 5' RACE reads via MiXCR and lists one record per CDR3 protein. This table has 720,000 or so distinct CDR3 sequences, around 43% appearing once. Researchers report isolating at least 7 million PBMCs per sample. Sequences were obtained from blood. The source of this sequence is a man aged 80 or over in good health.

The chain's CDR3 is CASSLVAGGPSDTQYF. CDR3 sequence (DNA): TGTGCCAGCAGCTTGGTAGCGGGGGGGCCCTCAGATACGCAGTATTTT. V and J are TRBV11-1 and TRBJ2-3, with TRBD2 identical over 11 bases. Germline-derived CDR1 and CDR2 are SGHAT and FQDESV (reference sequence). CDR3 length: 16 amino acids. J was trimmed by 4 bases and V by 3 bases; bases with no gene match: 6.